This T cell receptor beta chain was found in a study of shared T cell receptors in the human thymus. A single count supports this clone. V dropped 4 bases and J dropped 2; count of bases not matched to a gene: 10. The CDR3 is made up of 16 amino acids. In germline, CDR1 is SGHDT, CDR2 YYEEEE. Repertoires were generated with immunoSEQ multiplex PCR, while TCRdb's copy carries only in-frame clones and drops some. The data show hundreds of thousands of clones, roughly 86% seen once. Separately, the same data were catalogued under a study of human thymus T cells. That study adds: Thymic samples were excised during corrective heart operations. Among thymic and blood repertoires, usage of V and J genes appeared biased. Related work found strong thymic repertoire overlap between unrelated individuals.

The sequence was obtained from a boy younger than two with a congenital heart defect. Sequenced material: thymocytes. The rearrangement joins TRBV5-6 to TRBJ2-3, with TRBD1 matching 7 bases. The CDR3 sequence is CASSHGWDSNTDTQYF. In DNA form, the CDR3 reads TGTGCCAGCAGCCATGGCTGGGACAGCAACACAGATACGCAGTATTTT.